This TCR beta chain emerged from a study of CD8 T cells in ankylosing spondylitis. This clonotype was observed many times. Its specificity is unknown. Molecular-barcoded quantitative 5'-RACE produced these TCR beta libraries. MiXCR, applied by TCRdb to the 5' RACE reads, yields one record per CDR3 protein. This sample has about 350,000 distinct CDR3 sequences, with 20% to 25% found just once. Study findings and constraints: It was reported that disease-linked clones were significantly enriched in matched ankylosing spondylitis synovial fluid.

This CDR3 contains 14 residues. V was shortened by 6 bases and J by 4 bases, with 16 bases between the two germline ends. The TCR originated in a male donor with ankylosing spondylitis or in good health (not recorded which). The chain has TRBV12-3 or TRBV12-4 and TRBJ2-7; D gene unclear. The sample consisted of blood, either unsorted or a sorted T cell fraction (not recorded which). The CDR3 is CASSSPADLYEQYF. DNA for the CDR3: TGTGCCAGCAGCTCCCCCGCAGACCTTTACGAGCAGTACTTC.